The clone carrying this TCR beta chain has just one count. The antigen remains undetermined. The germline gives CDR1 MNHEY, CDR2 SMNVEV (reference sequence). The CDR3 is 13 amino acids. Trimming stripped 8 bases from V and 15 bases from J, with 23 bases between. Sequencing was performed with immunoSEQ multiplex PCR; in TCRdb, only in-frame clones are kept and a portion is missing. The sample has about 360,000 clones, around 86% seen once. The data derive from a study of cytomegalovirus exposure and HLA in healthy donors. Study-wide points: Cytomegalovirus status, reportedly, was diagnosed with high specificity and sensitivity by the classifier. Listed as cytomegalovirus-associated were roughly 180 TCR beta chains.

The origin of this receptor is a woman under 30 in good health and CMV-seronegative. Material: PBMCs. The chain uses TRBV27 and TRBJ2-4; D may be TRBD1 (5 bases). DNA for the CDR3: TGTGCCAGCCGACTCATCCAGACAGAAACGTTGTACTTC. Protein sequence: CASRLIQTETLYF.